This TCR beta chain was sequenced during a study of blood T cell repertoires in COVID-19 (dated by TCRdb to between 2020 and 2021). For the study in its entirety: Collaborator samples came from the United States, Italy and Spain and covered acute and convalescent phases of COVID-19. The prospective study material was composed of cDNA or gDNA derived from T cells, B-cell-depleted T cells, or PBMCs. HLA class I and class II types, where available, came from metadata supplied by the sample provider rather than from assay-based typing. Samples came from the ongoing ImmuneRACE study (first 160 participants) plus 1,254 subjects from 6 global collaborators. The repertoires were released in a freely available public database intended as a resource for research on the immune response to SARS-CoV-2. Nearly every sample came with metadata listing a de-identified subject ID, COVID-19 status, age in years and sex. Deeply sampled blood TCRbeta repertoires from subjects exposed to, actively infected with, or recovered from COVID-19 were included in the dataset. Here is what the overall study found, with its caveats: The amount of clinical and demographic metadata varied by source and participant and was provided uncurated.

The collaborating institutions used their own protocols to collect whole blood in K2EDTA tubes. For TCRbeta analysis, collaborators shipped samples as frozen whole blood, isolated PBMCs, or DNA extracted from either of those sample types. V loses 0 bases, J loses 0 bases, and the germline ends lie 9 bases apart. Spanning cysteine to phenylalanine, the CDR3 consists of 15 amino acids. CDR3 DNA only is kept here, 45 bases in frame from base 1. As encoded in the germline V gene, CDR1 is SGHRS while CDR2 is YFSETQ. The immunoSEQ Assay, a bias-controlled multiplex PCR, was used to amplify TCRbeta CDR3 regions from genomic DNA. From the authors' description of their analysis: Within the assay, amplification of reference gene primers was used to estimate how many nucleated cells each sample contained. Sequence reads were collapsed and filtered to measure the absolute abundance of every unique TCRbeta CDR3 rearrangement. For each sample, productive Simpson clonality was calculated by taking the square root of Simpson's diversity index across productive rearrangements. In TCRdb, the immuneACCESS table is reduced to in-frame sequences with V and J assigned. These tables do not hold every clone; where another copy was compared, an unresolved V gene accounts for under half, and the others remain unexplained. The V and J calls and clone size were taken over from that table, and D and trimming were inferred from the DNA. In this sample the table shows tens of thousands of clones, more than 70% of which occur a single time. The ten largest account for roughly 3.2% of the sample.

As for this clone: The target of this receptor is not known. No qualities accompany the bases; no much larger clone lies one base away.

This chain joins TRBV5-1 to TRBJ1-1; the D gene is not confidently resolved. The TCR originated in a man in his forties with acute or convalescent COVID-19. The sequenced material came from peripheral blood. In nucleotide form, the sequence is TGCGCCAGCAGCTTGGTTACGGGTTTGAACACTGAAGCTTTCTTT. Its protein reads: CASSLVTGLNTEAFF.